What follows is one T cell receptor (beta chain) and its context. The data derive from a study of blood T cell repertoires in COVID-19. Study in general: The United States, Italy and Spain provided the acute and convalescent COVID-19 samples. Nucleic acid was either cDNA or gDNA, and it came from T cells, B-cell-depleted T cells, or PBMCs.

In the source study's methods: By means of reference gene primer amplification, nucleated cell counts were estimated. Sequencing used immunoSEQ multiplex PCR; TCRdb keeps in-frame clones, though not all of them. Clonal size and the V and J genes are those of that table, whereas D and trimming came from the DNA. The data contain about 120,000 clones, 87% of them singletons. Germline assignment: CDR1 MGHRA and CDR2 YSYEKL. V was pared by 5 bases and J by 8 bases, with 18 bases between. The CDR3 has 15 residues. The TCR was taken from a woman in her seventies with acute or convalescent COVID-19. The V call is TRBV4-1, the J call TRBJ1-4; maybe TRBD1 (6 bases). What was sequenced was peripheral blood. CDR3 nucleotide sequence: TGCGCCAGCAGCTCACCGGGGTGGGGGCGGGAAAAACTGTTTTTT. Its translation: CASSSPGWGREKLFF.